This record covers a single T cell receptor (beta chain). What it recognizes is unknown. CDR3 size: 13 residues. V was cut by 5 bases and J by 5 bases, with 9 bases left in between. Germline V gene sequence: CDR1 SNHLY, CDR2 FYNNEI. This sample was included in a study of tumor-infiltrating lymphocytes in primary liver carcinoma. For the study at large: Between 4.2 and 10 cm across, the tumors were all of stage T1-T3 N0M0. About 3.65 to 8 million productive TCRbeta reads were obtained from the samples, with similar numbers across tissue types. Broader study findings: Just about 7.5-24% of leading clones were found in every one of five regions.

Co-extraction of RNA and DNA was performed on roughly 17-32 mg of unsorted bulk tissue. The study found over 80% viable tumor cells in every tumor sample. Total RNA (around 510 ng) served as template for TCR beta cDNA synthesis primed by a constant-region primer. Three nested multiplex PCR rounds, a slightly modified ARM-PCR, produced the libraries for TCR beta. Use of TRBV1-TRBV30 forward primers with a C-beta reverse primer characterized the first two PCR rounds, which lasted about 10 cycles each. TCRdb used MiXCR to reprocess the multiplex PCR reads, holding one entry per CDR3 protein. The sample consists of 100,000 to 150,000 distinct CDR3 sequences, 64% of them appearing once.

Material: liver tumor tissue from sampling region 3. As to subset: tumor region T3, left-lateral pole. This clonotype was sampled from a woman between 55 and 75 years old with primary liver carcinoma and hepatitis B virus infection. The V gene is TRBV2, the J gene TRBJ2-2; D is perhaps TRBD2 (5 bases). CDR3 protein: CASSYTGTGELFF. In DNA form, the CDR3 reads TGTGCCAGCAGTTATACGGGAACCGGGGAGCTGTTTTTT.